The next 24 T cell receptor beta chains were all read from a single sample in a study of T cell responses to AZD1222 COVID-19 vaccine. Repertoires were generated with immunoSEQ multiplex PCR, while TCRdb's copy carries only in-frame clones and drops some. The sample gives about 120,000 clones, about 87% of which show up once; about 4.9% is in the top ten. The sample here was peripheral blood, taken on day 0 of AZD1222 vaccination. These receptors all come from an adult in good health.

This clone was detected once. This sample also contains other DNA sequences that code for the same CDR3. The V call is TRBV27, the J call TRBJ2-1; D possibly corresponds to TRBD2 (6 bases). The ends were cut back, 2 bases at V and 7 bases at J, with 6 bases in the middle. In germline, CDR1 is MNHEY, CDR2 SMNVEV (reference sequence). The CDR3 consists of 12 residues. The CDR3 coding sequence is TGTGCCAGCAGTTTAGGGGGGAATGAGCAGTTCTTC. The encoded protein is CASSLGGNEQFF.

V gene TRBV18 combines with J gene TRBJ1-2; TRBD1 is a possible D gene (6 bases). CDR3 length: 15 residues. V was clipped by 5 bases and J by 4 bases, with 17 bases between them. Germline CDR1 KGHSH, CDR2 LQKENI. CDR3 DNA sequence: TGTGCCAGCTCAAACAGGGCATCGTTCGTCTATGGCTACACCTTC. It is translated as CASSNRASFVYGYTF.

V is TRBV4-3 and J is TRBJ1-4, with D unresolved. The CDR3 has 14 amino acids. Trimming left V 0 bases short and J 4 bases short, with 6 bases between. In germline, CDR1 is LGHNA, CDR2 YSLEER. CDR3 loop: CASSQEYFNEKLFF. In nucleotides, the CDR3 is TGCGCCAGCAGCCAAGAGTACTTTAATGAAAAACTGTTTTTT.

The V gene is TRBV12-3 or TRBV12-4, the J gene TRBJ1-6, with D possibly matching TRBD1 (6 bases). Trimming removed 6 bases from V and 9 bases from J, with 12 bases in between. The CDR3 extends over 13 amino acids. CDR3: CASRGLGASPLHF. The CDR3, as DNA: TGTGCCAGCAGGGGCCTGGGGGCTTCACCCCTCCACTTT.

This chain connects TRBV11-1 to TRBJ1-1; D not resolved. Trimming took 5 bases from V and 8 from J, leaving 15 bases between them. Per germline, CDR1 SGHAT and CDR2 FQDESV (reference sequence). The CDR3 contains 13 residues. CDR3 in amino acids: CASSTRSKGEAFF. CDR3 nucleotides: TGTGCCAGCAGCACTCGGAGTAAGGGAGAAGCTTTCTTT.

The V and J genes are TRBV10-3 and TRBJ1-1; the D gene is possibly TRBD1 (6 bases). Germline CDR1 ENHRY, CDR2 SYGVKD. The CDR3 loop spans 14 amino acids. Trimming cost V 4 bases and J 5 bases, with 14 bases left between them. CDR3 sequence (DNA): TGTGCCATCAGTGCGATAGATACAGGGACTGAAGCTTTCTTT. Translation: CAISAIDTGTEAFF.

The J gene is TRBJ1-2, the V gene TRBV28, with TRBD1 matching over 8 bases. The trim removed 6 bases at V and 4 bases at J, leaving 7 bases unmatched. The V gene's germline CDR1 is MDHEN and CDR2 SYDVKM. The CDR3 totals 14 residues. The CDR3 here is CASRTGTGAYGYTF. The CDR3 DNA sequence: TGTGCCAGCAGAACCGGGACAGGCGCCTATGGCTACACCTTC.

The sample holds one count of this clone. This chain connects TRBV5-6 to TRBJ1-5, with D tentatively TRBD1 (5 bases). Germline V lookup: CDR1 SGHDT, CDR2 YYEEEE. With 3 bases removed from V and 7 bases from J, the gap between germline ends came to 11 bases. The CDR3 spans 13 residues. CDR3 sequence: CASSWGPGQPQHF. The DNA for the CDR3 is TGTGCCAGCAGCTGGGGCCCGGGACAGCCCCAGCATTTT.

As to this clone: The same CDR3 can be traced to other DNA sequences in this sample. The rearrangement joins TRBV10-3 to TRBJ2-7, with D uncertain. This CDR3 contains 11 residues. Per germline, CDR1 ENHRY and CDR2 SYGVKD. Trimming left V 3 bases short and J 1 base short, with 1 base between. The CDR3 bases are TGTGCCATCAGTGATTCCTACGAGCAGTACTTC. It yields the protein CAISDSYEQYF.

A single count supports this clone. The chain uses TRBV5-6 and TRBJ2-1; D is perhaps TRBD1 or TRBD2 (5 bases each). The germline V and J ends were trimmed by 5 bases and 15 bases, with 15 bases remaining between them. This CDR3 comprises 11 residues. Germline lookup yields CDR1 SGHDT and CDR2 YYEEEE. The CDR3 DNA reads TGTGCCAGCAGAAGGGGCAGGGAGACGTTCTTC. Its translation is CASRRGRETFF.

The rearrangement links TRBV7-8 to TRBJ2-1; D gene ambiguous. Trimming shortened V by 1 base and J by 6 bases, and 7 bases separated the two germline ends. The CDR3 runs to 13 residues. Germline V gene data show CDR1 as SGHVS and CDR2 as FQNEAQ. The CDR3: CASSLVGRNEQFF. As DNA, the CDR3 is TGTGCCAGCAGCTTAGTAGGGCGCAATGAGCAGTTCTTC.

CDR3 bases: TGTGCCATCAGTGGCCCGAATCAGCCCCAGCATTTT. Its protein product is CAISGPNQPQHF. The rearrangement uses TRBV10-3 and TRBJ1-5; D is uncertain. The CDR3 has 12 amino acids. Germline V CDR1 and CDR2: ENHRY, SYGVKD. Trimming took 4 bases from V and 4 from J, leaving 5 bases between them.

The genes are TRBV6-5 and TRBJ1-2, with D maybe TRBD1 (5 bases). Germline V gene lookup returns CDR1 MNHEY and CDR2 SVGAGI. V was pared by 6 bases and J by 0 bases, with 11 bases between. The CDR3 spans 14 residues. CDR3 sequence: CASRPDRANYGYTF. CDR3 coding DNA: TGTGCCAGCAGGCCCGACAGAGCTAACTATGGCTACACCTTC.

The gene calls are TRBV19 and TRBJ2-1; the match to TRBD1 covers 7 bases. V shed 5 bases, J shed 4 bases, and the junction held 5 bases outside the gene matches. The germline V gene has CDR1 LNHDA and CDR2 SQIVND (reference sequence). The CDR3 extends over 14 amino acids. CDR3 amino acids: CASSPWDRYNEQFF. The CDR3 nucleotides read TGTGCCAGTAGTCCATGGGACAGATACAATGAGCAGTTCTTC.

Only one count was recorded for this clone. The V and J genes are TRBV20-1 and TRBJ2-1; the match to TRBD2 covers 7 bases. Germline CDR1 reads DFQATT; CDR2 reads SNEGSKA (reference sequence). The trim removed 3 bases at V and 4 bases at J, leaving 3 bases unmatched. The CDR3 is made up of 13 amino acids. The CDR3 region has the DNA TGCAGTGCTAGTCCTAGCGGATACAATGAGCAGTTCTTC. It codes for CSASPSGYNEQFF.

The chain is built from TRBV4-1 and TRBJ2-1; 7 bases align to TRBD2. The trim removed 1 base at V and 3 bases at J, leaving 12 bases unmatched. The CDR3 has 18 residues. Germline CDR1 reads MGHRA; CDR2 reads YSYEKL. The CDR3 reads CASSQGPLGTTDYNEQFF. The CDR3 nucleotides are TGCGCCAGCAGCCAAGGTCCATTGGGGACTACTGACTACAATGAGCAGTTCTTC.

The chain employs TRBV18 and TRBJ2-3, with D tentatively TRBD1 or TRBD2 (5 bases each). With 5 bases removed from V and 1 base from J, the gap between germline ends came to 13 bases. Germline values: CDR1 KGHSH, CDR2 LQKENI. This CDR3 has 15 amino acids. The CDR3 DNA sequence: TGTGCCAGCTCAAGGGACCCCGTGGGCACAGATACGCAGTATTTT. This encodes CASSRDPVGTDTQYF. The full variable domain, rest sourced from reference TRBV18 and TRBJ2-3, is NAGVMQNPRHLVRRRGQEARLRCSPMKGHSHVYWYRQLPEEGLKFMVYLQKENIIDESGMPKERFSAEFPKEGPSILRIQQVVRGDSAAYFCASSRDPVGTDTQYFGPGTRLTVL.

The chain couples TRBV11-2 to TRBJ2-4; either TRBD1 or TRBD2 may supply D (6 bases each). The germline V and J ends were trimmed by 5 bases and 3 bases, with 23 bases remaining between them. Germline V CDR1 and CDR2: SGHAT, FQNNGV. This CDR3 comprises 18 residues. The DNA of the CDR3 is TGTGCCAGCAGCCCAACCGCCCTAGGGGGGTTTAGCAAAAACATTCAGTACTTC. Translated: CASSPTALGGFSKNIQYF. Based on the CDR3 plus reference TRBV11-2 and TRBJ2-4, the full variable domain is EAGVAQSPRYKIIEKRQSVAFWCNPISGHATLYWYQQILGQGPKLLIQFQNNGVVDDSQLPKDRFSAERLKGVDSTLKIQPAKLEDSAVYLCASSPTALGGFSKNIQYFGAGTRLSVL.

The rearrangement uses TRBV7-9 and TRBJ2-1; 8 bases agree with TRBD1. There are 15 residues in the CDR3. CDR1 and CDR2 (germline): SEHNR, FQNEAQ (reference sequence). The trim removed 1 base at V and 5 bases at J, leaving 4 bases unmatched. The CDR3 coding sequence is TGTGCCAGCAGCTTAGGCAGGGGGCTTCACAATGAGCAGTTCTTC. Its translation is CASSLGRGLHNEQFF.

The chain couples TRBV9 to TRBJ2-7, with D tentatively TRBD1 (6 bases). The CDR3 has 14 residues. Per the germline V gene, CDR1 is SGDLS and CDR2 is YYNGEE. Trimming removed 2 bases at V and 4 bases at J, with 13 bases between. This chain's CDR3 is CASSVGDKPYEQYF. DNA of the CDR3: TGTGCCAGCAGCGTCGGGGACAAGCCGTACGAGCAGTACTTC.

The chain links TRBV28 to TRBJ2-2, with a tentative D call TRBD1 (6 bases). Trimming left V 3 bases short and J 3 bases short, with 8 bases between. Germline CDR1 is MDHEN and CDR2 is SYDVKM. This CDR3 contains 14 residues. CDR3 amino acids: CASSLDSYTGELFF. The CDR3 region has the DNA TGTGCCAGCAGTTTGGACAGCTACACCGGGGAGCTGTTTTTT.

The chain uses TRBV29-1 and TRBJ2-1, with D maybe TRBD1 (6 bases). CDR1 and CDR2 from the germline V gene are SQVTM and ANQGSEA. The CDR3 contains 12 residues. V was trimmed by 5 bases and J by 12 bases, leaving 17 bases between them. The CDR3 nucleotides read TGCAGCGTTTGGGGGCGTAGGGAAGGGCAGTTCTTC. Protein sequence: CSVWGRREGQFF.

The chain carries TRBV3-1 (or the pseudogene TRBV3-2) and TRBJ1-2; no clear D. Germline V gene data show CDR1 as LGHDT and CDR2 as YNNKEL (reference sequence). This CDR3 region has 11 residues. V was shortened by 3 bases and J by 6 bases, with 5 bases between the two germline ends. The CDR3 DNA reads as TGTGCCAGCAGCCATGGACATGGCTACACCTTC. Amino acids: CASSHGHGYTF.

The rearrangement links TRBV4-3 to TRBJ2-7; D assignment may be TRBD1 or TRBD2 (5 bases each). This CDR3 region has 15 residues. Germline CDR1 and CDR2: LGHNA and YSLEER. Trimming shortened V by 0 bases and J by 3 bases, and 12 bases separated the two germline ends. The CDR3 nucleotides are TGCGCCAGCAGCCAAGATCTAGGTGGGGGCTACGAGCAGTACTTC. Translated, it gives CASSQDLGGGYEQYF.